Reported below is one TCR beta chain. This entry comes from a study of T-cell reconstitution after alpha-beta-depleted transplantation in children. This sample's TCRbeta library carried unique molecular identifier barcodes. TCRdb recomputed calls from the PCR reads with MiXCR, one row per CDR3 protein. The data contain approximately 510,000 distinct CDR3 sequences, approximately 20% of them singletons. CDR3 size: 14 residues. V dropped 6 bases and J dropped 1; count of bases not matched to a gene: 2. Germline V gene data show CDR1 as MNHNS and CDR2 as SASEGT. The TCR was taken from a human donor who donated a stem cell graft to a child with acute lymphoblastic leukemia. The specimen comprised PBMCs from the stem cell graft donor, sampled from the stem cell graft. The chain has TRBV6-1 and TRBJ1-1; 10 bases fit TRBD1. The CDR3 reads CASRDRGQNTEAFF. The CDR3 coding sequence is TGTGCCAGCAGAGACAGGGGGCAGAACACTGAAGCTTTCTTT.